This TCR beta chain was identified during a study of response to subunit inactivated influenza vaccine. This clonotype was detected a few times. This CDR3 has 15 residues. Germline values: CDR1 MDHEN, CDR2 SYDVKM. V was clipped by 3 bases and J by 4 bases; unmatched bases: 5. TCRdb analysed the RT-PCR reads with MiXCR anew, one entry per CDR3 protein. The sample gives 610,000 or so distinct CDR3 sequences, 12% to 15% of which show up once; around 10% is in the top ten. The source material was PBMCs from blood, sampled less than 13 days after vaccination. V gene TRBV28 combines with J gene TRBJ2-3; 9 nucleotides match TRBD1. The receptor was derived from a man in his fifties or sixties who received an inactivated influenza vaccine. For the CDR3, the DNA is TGTGCCAGCAGTTTGTGGGGACAGGGTGCAGATACGCAGTATTTT. Its translation is CASSLWGQGADTQYF. Drawing the rest from reference TRBV28 and TRBJ2-3, the complete variable domain is DVKVTQSSRYLVKRTGEKVFLECVQDMDHENMFWYRQDPGLGLRLIYFSYDVKMKEKGDIPEGYSVSREKKERFSLILESASTNQTSMYLCASSLWGQGADTQYFGPGTRLTVL.